These T cell receptor beta chains were read from a single sample in a study of T cells in Graves' hyperthyroidism and ophthalmopathy. MiXCR was run by TCRdb on the multiplex PCR reads, yielding one entry per CDR3 protein. The sample shows over 350,000 distinct CDR3 sequences, 14% to 15% of them seen only once. Sequenced material: blood. The receptor source for this set is a man aged 18 to 30 with Graves' ophthalmopathy. CDR3s include the opening cysteine and the closing phenylalanine or tryptophan. Each record gives: CDR3 DNA, CDR3 protein, CDR3 length, J gene, V gene, clone size, D gene. A D gene is named only where the DNA matches it firmly. Only part of the rows carry a size: once, few, many, or a class if the clone is expanded.

TGTGCCTGGAATCCTCCGGGACTAGCGTACCAAGAGACCCAGTACTTC	CAWNPPGLAYQETQYF	16	TRBJ2-5	TRBV30	.	TRBD2
TGTGCCAGCAGTTACTCAGGGAGGACTGAAGCTTTCTTT	CASSYSGRTEAFF	13	TRBJ1-1	TRBV6-6	many	.
TGTGCCAGCAGTGTCGGGACTAGCGGGAGGGCTTACGAGCAGTACTTC	CASSVGTSGRAYEQYF	16	TRBJ2-7	TRBV2	many	TRBD2
TGCAGTGCTAGAGATATAGGGGAAGAGACCCAGTACTTC	CSARDIGEETQYF	13	TRBJ2-5	TRBV20-1	few	.
TGTGCCAGCAGCCGAGGGGCCTACAGGGGTGGAGGGGATACGCAGTATTTT	CASSRGAYRGGGDTQYF	17	TRBJ2-3	TRBV3-1	many	.
TGCGCCAGCAGCCACCGGGACAGGGGATCCGGGGAGCTGTTTTTT	CASSHRDRGSGELFF	15	TRBJ2-2	TRBV4-1	.	TRBD1
TGTGCCAGCAGTCAAACAGGGGGCAATGGCTACACCTTC	CASSQTGGNGYTF	13	TRBJ1-2	TRBV12-3/TRBV12-4	many	TRBD1
TGTGCCACCAGTGACCCTCGACAGGTACCCCAGGAGACCCAGTACTTC	CATSDPRQVPQETQYF	16	TRBJ2-5	TRBV24-1	few	.
TGTGCCAGCAGGGTGCCGAACACTGAAGCTTTCTTT	CASRVPNTEAFF	12	TRBJ1-1	TRBV7-9	.	.
TGCGCCAGCAGCCAAGGGGTGGGGGGCGATCAGCCCCAGCATTTT	CASSQGVGGDQPQHF	15	TRBJ1-5	TRBV4-1	many	.
TGCAGTGCTACCCTCAGGGATTTAAGCGAGCAGTACTTC	CSATLRDLSEQYF	13	TRBJ2-7	TRBV20-1	many	.
TGTGCCAGCAGTTACAGAGGTTCGTCGTCGGCTGACTCCTACGAGCAGTACTTC	CASSYRGSSSADSYEQYF	18	TRBJ2-7	TRBV6-6	many	.
TGTGCCAGCTCCCGCAGGAGCTCCTACAATGAGCAGTTCTTC	CASSRRSSYNEQFF	14	TRBJ2-1	TRBV18	many	.
TGTGCCAGCAGCTTAGTCCTAGCGGGGAGGTACCAAGAGACCCAGTACTTC	CASSLVLAGRYQETQYF	17	TRBJ2-5	TRBV11-2	many	TRBD2
TGTGCCAGCAGCTCCCGGGACGGAGTCTACGAGCAGTACTTC	CASSSRDGVYEQYF	14	TRBJ2-7	TRBV7-9	many	.
TGTGCCAGCAGCCGAACTAGCGGGGGGATCAATGAGCAGTTCTTC	CASSRTSGGINEQFF	15	TRBJ2-1	TRBV3-1	medium-sized	TRBD2
TGCGCCAGCAGCCAAGTGGGGGGGGGGGAGACCCAGTACTTC	CASSQVGGGETQYF	14	TRBJ2-5	TRBV4-1	.	TRBD2
TGTGCCACCAGCCGCCGGACAGGGACGAATGAAAAACTGTTTTTT	CATSRRTGTNEKLFF	15	TRBJ1-4	TRBV15	many	TRBD1
TGTGCCAGCAGCCCGTGGGGGGGACGGAGCGTGAATAGCAATCAGCCCCAGCATTTT	CASSPWGGRSVNSNQPQHF	19	TRBJ1-5	TRBV5-6	many	.
TGTGCCAGCACCCGACCGGGACTAGTCCCAGATACGCAGTATTTT	CASTRPGLVPDTQYF	15	TRBJ2-3	TRBV7-8	many	TRBD2
TGCGCCAGCAGCAACACCGGGACAGGGGTTGAAAAACTGTTTTTT	CASSNTGTGVEKLFF	15	TRBJ1-4	TRBV5-1	many	TRBD1
TGTGCCAGCAACGGGTGGGGGGGAGGCCAAGAGACCCAGTACTTC	CASNGWGGGQETQYF	15	TRBJ2-5	TRBV7-9	.	TRBD2
TGCAGTGCTAGAGATCTCCCTTACAGCAACTATGGCTACACCTTC	CSARDLPYSNYGYTF	15	TRBJ1-2	TRBV20-1	many	.